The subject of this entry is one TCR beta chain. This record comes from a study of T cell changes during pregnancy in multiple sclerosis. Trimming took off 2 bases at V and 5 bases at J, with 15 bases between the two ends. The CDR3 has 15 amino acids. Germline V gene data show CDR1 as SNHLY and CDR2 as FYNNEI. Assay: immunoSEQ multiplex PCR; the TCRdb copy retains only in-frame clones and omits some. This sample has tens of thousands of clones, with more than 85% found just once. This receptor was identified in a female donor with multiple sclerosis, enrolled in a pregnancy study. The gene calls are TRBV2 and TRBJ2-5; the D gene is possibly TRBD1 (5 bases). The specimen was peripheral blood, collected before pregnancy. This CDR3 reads CASSEPTKTGETQYF. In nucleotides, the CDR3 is TGTGCCAGCAGTGAACCGACCAAAACAGGCGAGACCCAGTACTTC.